This TCR beta chain was sequenced for a study of T cell responses to AZD1222 COVID-19 vaccine. Investigators merged groups given second doses at roughly 4 or roughly 12 weeks. The V gene lost 7 bases and the J gene lost 0 bases, with 10 bases spanning the gap. CDR1 is WSHSY and CDR2 is SAAADI in the germline V gene. The CDR3 spans 14 residues. The assay was immunoSEQ multiplex PCR, and TCRdb's table has in-frame clones only and misses some. Of tens of thousands of clones detected, about 89% appear once; the ten largest clones hold 4% to 5%. Concerning this clone itself: Antigen specificity is unknown.

Notes on the study in general: Spike-wide vaccine-associated CD4 TCRs dominated at 160-218 and 743-854.

This sample comprised peripheral blood, obtained 28 days after the second AZD1222 dose. The receptor was isolated from an adult who received the AZD1222 COVID-19 vaccine. This rearrangement joins TRBV10-2 to TRBJ2-1; no clear D. CDR3 region: CASMTGSSYNEQFF. CDR3 bases: TGCGCCAGCATGACGGGTAGCTCCTACAATGAGCAGTTCTTC.